The subject of this entry is one T cell receptor (beta chain). These data are taken from a study of CD8+ T cells in alopecia areata. Across the study: Twice a day, 5 to 10 mg of oral tofacitinib was administered to treated patients.

Extraction and reverse transcription of RNA yielded cDNA as the sequencing template. Generated by immunoSEQ multiplex PCR, the TCRdb table keeps only in-frame clones and is missing some. The table has 150,000 or so clones, around 87% seen once. The germline gives CDR1 MNHEY, CDR2 SVGAGI. The CDR3 consists of 11 residues. V was trimmed by 6 bases and J by 4 bases, leaving 6 bases between them. Collection of lesional scalp punch biopsies and peripheral blood was performed in alopecia areata patients. This chain links TRBV6-5 with TRBJ1-2; D is ambiguous. The sequences come from CD8+ T cells sorted from blood, collected at week 0. The clonotype originates from a human donor with alopecia areata. Here the CDR3 DNA reads TGTGCCAGCAGCTCTAGCTATGGCTACACCTTC. Residues: CASSSSYGYTF.